The clone carrying this T cell receptor beta chain was recorded only once. This entry is derived from a study of OX40 agonist ivuxolimab in advanced cancers. Study information: It was ivuxolimab, an agonistic anti-OX40 (CD134) antibody, that patients were treated with. Patients got intravenous ivuxolimab at 0.01 to 10 mg/kg every 2 weeks.

Sequenced by immunoSEQ multiplex PCR; TCRdb stores in-frame clones only, minus some. The table has tens of thousands of clones, approximately 81% seen once. The CDR3 length is 14 residues. Germline values: CDR1 MNHNS, CDR2 SASEGT. The junction had 15 bases not matched to a gene; V was cut back by 10 bases and J by 9 bases. The receptor was isolated from an adult with an advanced solid tumor such as melanoma, head and neck, liver or kidney cancer. The material was CD4+ or CD8+ T cells sorted from blood, obtained in a trial of the OX40 agonist ivuxolimab. The chain links TRBV6-1 to TRBJ2-1; 7 bases are shared with TRBD1. The CDR3, as DNA: TGTGCCACTGGACAGGAGGAATGGCCCCTTGAGCAGTTCTTC. Its protein is CATGQEEWPLEQFF.